This TCR beta chain derives from a study of blood T cell repertoires in COVID-19. Per the study methods: Estimation of nucleated cell counts relied on the amplification of reference gene primers. Data came from immunoSEQ multiplex PCR; TCRdb stores just in-frame clones and leaves some out. The D gene and trimming were derived from the DNA, and the V and J assignments and clone size from that table. The table lists about 230,000 clones, roughly 83% of them singletons. This sequence originates from a man in his forties with acute or convalescent COVID-19. Sample: peripheral blood.

The CDR3 DNA reads as TGCGCCAGCACCGGACTAGCGGGAGAAACCGGGGAGCTGTTTTTT. It codes for CASTGLAGETGELFF. The chain is built from TRBV5-1 and TRBJ2-2; 13 bases fit TRBD2. The germline V gene has CDR1 SGHRS and CDR2 YFSETQ. J was trimmed by 5 bases and V by 6 bases; bases with no gene match: 4. The CDR3 has 15 residues.